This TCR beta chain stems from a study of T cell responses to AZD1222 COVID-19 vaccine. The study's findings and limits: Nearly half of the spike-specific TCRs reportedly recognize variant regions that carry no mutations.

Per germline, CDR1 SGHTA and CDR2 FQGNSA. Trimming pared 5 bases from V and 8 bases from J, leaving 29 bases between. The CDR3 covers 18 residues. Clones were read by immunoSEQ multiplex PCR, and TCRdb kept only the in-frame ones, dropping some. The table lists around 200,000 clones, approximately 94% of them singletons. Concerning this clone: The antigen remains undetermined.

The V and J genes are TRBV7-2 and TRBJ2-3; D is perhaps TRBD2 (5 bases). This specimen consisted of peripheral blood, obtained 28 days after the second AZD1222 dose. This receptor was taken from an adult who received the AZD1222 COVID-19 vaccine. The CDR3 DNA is TGTGCCAGCAGCCCCCTCGGACTTCAATTTTCGTTCGTTGGTACGCAGTATTTT. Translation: CASSPLGLQFSFVGTQYF.